These 32 T cell receptor beta chains originate from one sample sequenced in a study of T-cell reconstitution after alpha-beta-depleted transplantation in children. Unique molecular identifiers were built into the TCRbeta library. Via MiXCR, TCRdb re-called the PCR reads, giving one row per CDR3 protein. Among fewer than 550,000 distinct CDR3 sequences listed, roughly a tenth were seen once. The sample consisted of PBMCs, taken before TCRalphabeta/CD19-depleted stem cell transplant. These receptors all come from a child aged 2-9 years with inherited bone marrow failure, due to receive a stem cell transplant.

This clonotype came up many times. The CDR3 reads CASSSPPDSSSYEQYF. The DNA for the CDR3 is TGTGCCAGCAGCTCCCCCCCGGACTCCTCTTCCTACGAGCAGTACTTC. The rearrangement joins TRBV7-8 to TRBJ2-7, with D maybe TRBD2 (5 bases). CDR3 length equals 16 residues. Trimming cost V 4 bases and J 1 base, with 17 bases left between them. The V gene's germline CDR1 is SGHVS and CDR2 FQNEAQ.

This clonotype has a count of ten or more. The J gene is TRBJ2-7, the V gene TRBV29-1, with 10 bases aligning to TRBD2. Germline V CDR1 and CDR2: SQVTM, ANQGSEA. The CDR3 sequence is 19 residues long. V dropped 1 base and J dropped 5; count of bases not matched to a gene: 20. The CDR3 DNA sequence: TGCAGCGTTGAAGTTTGGGCGGAACTAGCGGGACGTCCCCTTAACGAGCAGTACTTC. Amino acids: CSVEVWAELAGRPLNEQYF.

This clonotype was seen repeatedly, ten times or more. The chain links TRBV23-1 to TRBJ2-7; D is ambiguous. TRBV23-1 carries the ORF label, with uncertain function. The CDR3 length is 16 residues. V was pared by 2 bases and J by 0 bases, with 14 bases between. The CDR3 protein is CASSQRCARISYEQYF. The CDR3, as DNA: TGCGCCAGCAGTCAAAGGTGTGCCCGTATCTCCTACGAGCAGTACTTC.

This clonotype was counted many times. The rearrangement links TRBV20-1 to TRBJ2-4, with 8 bases that match TRBD2. Germline V gene lookup returns CDR1 DFQATT and CDR2 SNEGSKA (reference sequence). Trimming took 5 bases from V and 2 from J; bases not matched to a gene: 8. The CDR3 sequence is 15 residues long. The CDR3 sequence: CSAGRTSWTKNIQYF. DNA for the CDR3: TGCAGTGCTGGACGGACTAGCTGGACCAAAAACATTCAGTACTTC.

This clonotype was detected a few times. The chain carries TRBV5-1 and TRBJ1-1; 7 bases match TRBD1. The V segment lost 4 bases and the J segment 4 bases; nucleotides outside the gene matches: 16. The CDR3 loop spans 17 amino acids. Germline loops: CDR1 SGHRS, CDR2 YFSETQ. For the CDR3, the DNA is TGCGCCAGCAGCCAGTACAGGGGAAGTATGGTCGGCACTGAAGCTTTCTTT. Translated, it gives CASSQYRGSMVGTEAFF.

This clonotype was detected only a few times. The CDR3 coding sequence is TGCAGTGCTAGGCCGGTTCCGACGCGGGAAGCCTACAATGAGCAGTTCTTC. It encodes CSARPVPTREAYNEQFF. The V gene is TRBV20-1, the J gene TRBJ2-1; TRBD2 might be the D (6 bases). The V gene lost 3 bases and the J gene lost 2 bases, with 20 bases spanning the gap. CDR1 is DFQATT and CDR2 is SNEGSKA in the germline V gene (reference sequence). The CDR3 covers 17 residues.

In this sample, this clonotype turned up a few times. The chain recombines TRBV28 with TRBJ2-1; 10 nucleotides align to TRBD1. V lost 5 bases and J lost 7; bases outside the gene matches: 11. Germline V CDR1 and CDR2: MDHEN, SYDVKM. The CDR3 sequence is 16 residues long. The DNA for the CDR3 is TGTGCCAGCAGTCACCCAAGACAGGGGGCGTTGAATGAGCAGTTCTTC. Amino acids: CASSHPRQGALNEQFF.

This clonotype was picked up many times. The chain recombines TRBV7-9 with TRBJ2-7; 7 bases fit TRBD1. V gave up 1 base and J gave up 1 base; unmatched junction bases: 7. The CDR3 covers 16 residues. Germline V gene lookup returns CDR1 SEHNR and CDR2 FQNEAQ (reference sequence). CDR3 residues: CASSLGLGQNSYEQYF. The DNA of the CDR3 is TGTGCCAGCAGCTTAGGCCTGGGACAGAATTCCTACGAGCAGTACTTC.

This clonotype was seen at least ten times. The chain is built from TRBV5-1 and TRBJ2-7; no clear D. Trimming cost V 4 bases and J 2 bases, with 10 bases left between them. The CDR3 sequence is 13 residues long. Germline V lookup: CDR1 SGHRS, CDR2 YFSETQ. CDR3 region: CASSRYFTYEQYF. CDR3 DNA: TGCGCCAGCAGCCGATACTTTACCTACGAGCAGTACTTC.

This clonotype appeared a few times. The rearrangement joins TRBV4-3 to TRBJ2-5; 11 bases match TRBD2. CDR3 length equals 17 residues. V shed 4 bases and J 3 bases; nucleotides not matched to a gene: 10. The V gene's germline CDR1 is LGHNA and CDR2 YSLEER. The CDR3 bases are TGCGCCAGCAGCCCGAACGGTGGGACTAGCGGTGAAGAGACCCAGTACTTC. Its protein is CASSPNGGTSGEETQYF.

The table lists this clonotype with many counts. This chain connects TRBV29-1 to TRBJ1-1; D is undetermined. V lost 0 bases and J lost 1, with 6 bases in between. CDR3 length: 13 amino acids. Germline CDR1 SQVTM, CDR2 ANQGSEA. The CDR3 DNA reads TGCAGCGTTGAAGATCCGGGGAACACTGAAGCTTTCTTT. This encodes CSVEDPGNTEAFF.

This clonotype was counted at least ten times. This chain uses TRBV9 with TRBJ2-6; no reliable D call. CDR3 length: 15 amino acids. V was cut by 0 bases and J by 0 bases, with 4 bases left in between. Germline lookup yields CDR1 SGDLS and CDR2 YYNGEE. CDR3 sequence reads: CASSVAPSGANVLTF. As DNA, the CDR3 is TGTGCCAGCAGCGTAGCCCCCTCTGGGGCCAACGTCCTGACTTTC.

Ten or more counts support this clonotype. This rearrangement joins TRBV10-2 to TRBJ2-7; 12 bases agree with TRBD2. The CDR3 spans 14 residues. Germline V gene lookup returns CDR1 WSHSY and CDR2 SAAADI. V lost 6 bases and J lost 2; bases outside the gene matches: 2. This CDR3 is CASSTSGRTYEQYF. The CDR3 region has the DNA TGCGCCAGCAGCACTAGCGGGAGGACCTACGAGCAGTACTTC.

This clonotype showed up just a few times. The chain uses TRBV20-1 and TRBJ2-2; D ambiguous. Trimming left V 3 bases short and J 5 bases short, with 13 bases between. The CDR3 sequence is 14 residues long. Germline values: CDR1 DFQATT, CDR2 SNEGSKA (reference sequence). The CDR3 coding sequence is TGCAGTGCTAGGAAGGCCGGACGGACCGGGGAGCTGTTTTTT. Protein sequence: CSARKAGRTGELFF.

This clonotype was counted many times. The chain carries TRBV5-1 and TRBJ1-1; tentatively, D is TRBD1 (6 bases). CDR1 is SGHRS, CDR2 YFSETQ, per germline. This CDR3 is built from 16 residues. V was shortened by 3 bases and J by 3 bases, with 18 bases between the two germline ends. The chain's CDR3 is CASSSLQGVRDTEAFF. In nucleotides, the CDR3 is TGCGCCAGCAGCTCGTTACAGGGTGTAAGGGACACTGAAGCTTTCTTT.

At least ten counts were recorded for this clonotype. The chain recombines TRBV27 with TRBJ2-7; TRBD2 aligns across 12 bases. V gave up 3 bases and J gave up 3 bases; unmatched junction bases: 9. The germline gives CDR1 MNHEY, CDR2 SMNVEV (reference sequence). The length of the CDR3 is 17 residues. The CDR3 is CASSFTQTSGRLYEQYF. The CDR3 nucleotides read TGTGCCAGCAGTTTCACACAGACTAGCGGGAGACTCTACGAGCAGTACTTC.

The table lists this clonotype with many counts. The chain joins TRBV6-2 or TRBV6-3 to TRBJ2-7, with D hard to call. Deletions cut 0 bases from V and 3 bases from J, with 6 bases between. The CDR3 totals 13 residues. Germline V gene data show CDR1 as MNHEY and CDR2 as SVGEGT. CDR3 in amino acids: CASSYSAVYEQYF. The CDR3 nucleotides read TGTGCCAGCAGTTACTCGGCCGTCTACGAGCAGTACTTC.

This clonotype was seen repeatedly, ten times or more. The rearrangement uses TRBV4-3 and TRBJ2-7; 7 positions agree with TRBD2. The junction had 10 bases not matched to a gene; V was cut back by 0 bases and J by 2 bases. The CDR3 contains 17 residues. The germline V gene encodes CDR1 LGHNA and CDR2 YSLEER. The CDR3 DNA reads TGCGCCAGCAGCCAAGATAAGACGAGCGGGGAAACCTACGAGCAGTACTTC. Its protein is CASSQDKTSGETYEQYF.

About this clonotype: One base away lies a much larger clone, so this may be a sequencing read error. The V call is TRBV14, the J call TRBJ2-2, with D maybe TRBD2 (5 bases). Deletions cut 1 base from V and 2 bases from J, with 20 bases between. Germline values: CDR1 SGHDN, CDR2 FVKESK. This CDR3 is built from 19 residues. The CDR3 region is CASSQGYYVVGVNTGELFF. The CDR3 nucleotides read TGTGCCAGCAGCCAAGGTTATTACGTGGTGGGAGTCAACACCGGGGAGCTGTTTTTT.

This clonotype was seen at least ten times. V gene TRBV20-1 combines with J gene TRBJ2-3; TRBD2 is a possible D gene (5 bases). Germline V lookup: CDR1 DFQATT, CDR2 SNEGSKA (reference sequence). The CDR3 covers 17 residues. Trimming shortened V by 0 bases and J by 0 bases, and 16 bases separated the two germline ends. CDR3 DNA sequence: TGCAGTGCTAGAGACCTCCGGAGGCCCTCTAGCACAGATACGCAGTATTTT. Its protein product is CSARDLRRPSSTDTQYF.

The table lists this clonotype with many counts. This rearrangement joins TRBV6-1 to TRBJ2-7; 7 nucleotides agree with TRBD2. This CDR3 has 13 residues. Germline CDR1 and CDR2: MNHNS and SASEGT. CDR3 nucleotide sequence: TGTGTCCTGGGAGGGTTGGGACCTTCCGAGCAGTACTTC. It encodes CVLGGLGPSEQYF.

For this clonotype: It may be a read error: a sequence one base away is much more abundant. V usage is TRBV7-9 and J usage is TRBJ2-1, with D hard to call. The germline V gene has CDR1 SEHNR and CDR2 FQNEAQ (reference sequence). This CDR3 spans 12 amino acids. V gave up 1 base and J gave up 14 bases, with 12 bases separating them. The CDR3 DNA sequence: TGTGCCAGCAGCTTAGTGGAGACTGACGAGTTCTTC. Translated, it gives CASSLVETDEFF.

This clonotype has ten or more counts. This chain joins TRBV20-1 and TRBJ1-5; D gene uncertain. CDR3 size: 13 residues. V was cut by 1 base and J by 5 bases, with 9 bases left in between. CDR1 DFQATT and CDR2 SNEGSKA come from the germline V gene (reference sequence). CDR3 in amino acids: CSARGQGDQPQHF. The CDR3 nucleotides read TGCAGTGCTAGAGGACAAGGTGATCAGCCCCAGCATTTT.

This clonotype occurred a few times. V and J are TRBV7-9 and TRBJ2-5; D is perhaps TRBD2 (6 bases). This CDR3 spans 17 amino acids. Trimming took off 3 bases at V and 5 bases at J, with 22 bases between the two ends. Germline-derived CDR1 and CDR2 are SEHNR and FQNEAQ (reference sequence). The CDR3 DNA reads as TGTGCCAGCAGCTTCGTGAGCGGGCCCTTGGGGAAGGAGACCCAGTACTTC. It encodes CASSFVSGPLGKETQYF.

There are many counts of this clonotype. This chain uses TRBV21-1 with TRBJ2-1; the D call TRBD2 from the table was never checked on the DNA. TRBV21-1 is a recognized pseudogene. There are 19 residues in the CDR3. CDR3 amino acids: CASSKSPKKLAGGPAEQFF. The CDR3 DNA sequence: TGTGCCAGCAGCAAAAGTCCCAAAAAACTAGCGGGAGGGCCTGCTGAGCAGTTCTTC.

This clonotype was counted at least ten times. The chain is built from TRBV4-3 and TRBJ1-4; possible D gene TRBD1, 5 bases. This CDR3 contains 16 residues. Per the germline V gene, CDR1 is LGHNA and CDR2 is YSLEER. With 0 bases removed from V and 7 bases from J, the gap between germline ends came to 15 bases. The DNA of the CDR3 is TGCGCCAGCAGCCAAGACCTCCAGGGAACAGGTGAAAAACTGTTTTTT. Translating it yields CASSQDLQGTGEKLFF.

This clonotype was counted at least ten times. This chain uses TRBV29-1 with TRBJ2-3; D perhaps matches TRBD1 (6 bases). V shed 7 bases and J shed 0 bases, with 14 bases lying between them. The CDR3 is 14 amino acids. Germline V gene data show CDR1 as SQVTM and CDR2 as ANQGSEA. Written as DNA, the CDR3 is TGCAGCGCCTTACTGACAGGTAGCACAGATACGCAGTATTTT. Translated, it gives CSALLTGSTDTQYF.

This clonotype was found many times. The rearrangement links TRBV4-3 to TRBJ2-1; D uncertain. Trimming removed 0 bases at V and 9 bases at J, with 3 bases between. The CDR3 contains 11 residues. Germline lookup yields CDR1 LGHNA and CDR2 YSLEER. CDR3 loop: CASSQDSEQFF. CDR3 nucleotide sequence: TGCGCCAGCAGCCAAGACAGTGAGCAGTTCTTC.

At least ten counts were recorded for this clonotype. The chain combines TRBV4-3 with TRBJ2-2; perhaps TRBD1 as D (5 bases). This CDR3 is built from 16 residues. V was cut by 1 base and J by 0 bases, with 9 bases left in between. The germline V gene encodes CDR1 LGHNA and CDR2 YSLEER. The CDR3 is CASSQAVRANTGELFF. The CDR3 nucleotides are TGCGCCAGCAGCCAAGCGGTCAGGGCGAACACCGGGGAGCTGTTTTTT.

This clonotype was observed a single time. A much larger clone lies a single base off, so this may be a read error. The chain links TRBV4-3 to TRBJ2-7; perhaps TRBD2 as D (5 bases). The CDR3 has 15 amino acids. Germline assignment: CDR1 LGHNA and CDR2 YSLEER. DNA of the CDR3: TGCGCCAGCAGCCAAGATAGAGGGCCGGGGAGCGAGGAGTACTTC. Protein sequence: CASSQDRGPGSEEYF.

This clonotype was found many times. The V and J genes are TRBV6-1 and TRBJ2-3; 9 bases map to TRBD2. This CDR3 spans 15 amino acids. J gave up 3 bases and V 6 bases, and 7 bases lay outside the gene matches. The germline V gene has CDR1 MNHNS and CDR2 SASEGT. DNA for the CDR3: TGTGCCAGCAGCCCCGGCGGGAGGGCAACAGATACGCAGTATTTT. This sequence encodes CASSPGGRATDTQYF.

This chain uses TRBV3-1 with TRBJ2-1; D may correspond to TRBD1 or TRBD2 (6 bases each). Between the trimmed V and J ends, which lost 0 bases and 6 bases, there was a span of 9 bases. Germline-derived CDR1 and CDR2 are LGHDT and YNNKEL (reference sequence). The CDR3 runs 14 residues. DNA for the CDR3: TGTGCCAGCAGCCAAGAAGGGGGGATCAATGAGCAGTTCTTC. Residues: CASSQEGGINEQFF.